A single sample gave rise to the 6 T cell receptor beta chains below, sequenced in a study of OX40 agonist ivuxolimab in advanced cancers. TCRdb's copy holds only in-frame clones and misses some; the assay was immunoSEQ multiplex PCR. The top ten hold roughly 4.8% of the sample, which has about 77,000 clones, 81% seen once. The material was CD4+ or CD8+ T cells sorted from blood, obtained in a trial of the OX40 agonist ivuxolimab. The source of these receptors is an adult with an advanced solid tumor such as melanoma, head and neck, liver or kidney cancer.

This clone was recorded many times. V is TRBV6-1 and J is TRBJ1-6; weak D call: TRBD1 (5 bases). Germline CDR1 and CDR2: MNHNS and SASEGT. The CDR3 contains 14 residues. V was trimmed by 1 base and J by 9 bases, leaving 10 bases between them. This CDR3 reads CASSEGRDISPLHF. The CDR3 nucleotides are TGTGCCAGCAGTGAAGGCAGGGATATTTCACCCCTCCACTTT.

The rearrangement joins TRBV4-3 to TRBJ2-2; the D gene is possibly TRBD2 (6 bases). From germline, CDR1 is LGHNA and CDR2 YSLEER. CDR3 size: 17 residues. Trimming took 2 bases from V and 4 from J, leaving 17 bases between them. DNA of the CDR3: TGCGCCAGCAGCCAACTCGGGTCGGGGGTCGCCACCGGGGAGCTGTTTTTT. Protein product: CASSQLGSGVATGELFF.

V usage is TRBV23-1 and J usage is TRBJ2-1; the match to TRBD2 covers 10 bases. TRBV23-1 is an open reading frame whose function is uncertain. This CDR3 spans 18 amino acids. V was pared by 3 bases and J by 8 bases, with 16 bases of the junction left unmatched. The DNA of the CDR3 is TGCGCCAGCAGTCATTCTCCTTGGACTAGCGGTTATAAAGATGAGCAGTTCTTC. Translated, it gives CASSHSPWTSGYKDEQFF.

The chain has TRBV5-4 and TRBJ1-4, with 8 bases aligning to TRBD1. Losses at the gene ends were 1 base for V and 7 bases for J; bases not matched to a gene: 3. Germline V CDR1 and CDR2: SGHNT, YYREEE (reference sequence). This CDR3 has 14 amino acids. CDR3 amino acids: CASSLQGAVEKLFF. CDR3 sequence (DNA): TGTGCCAGCAGCTTGCAGGGGGCGGTTGAAAAACTGTTTTTT.

The gene calls are TRBV7-9 and TRBJ1-1; the D is unclear. This CDR3 contains 15 residues. In germline, CDR1 is SEHNR, CDR2 FQNEAQ (reference sequence). The V end lost 3 bases, the J end lost 5 bases, and 16 bases lay between the germline ends. For the CDR3, the DNA is TGTGCCAGCAGCTTGGACTTTCAGGCGGGGACTGAAGCTTTCTTT. It is translated as CASSLDFQAGTEAFF. Full variable domain (outside the CDR3, taken from reference TRBV7-9 and TRBJ1-1): DTGVSQNPRHKITKRGQNVTFRCDPISEHNRLYWYRQTLGQGPEFLTYFQNEAQLEKSRLLSDRFSAERPKGSFSTLEIQRTEQGDSAMYLCASSLDFQAGTEAFFGQGTRLTVV.

The chain joins TRBV29-1 to TRBJ1-2; perhaps TRBD1 as D (6 bases). CDR1 is SQVTM and CDR2 is ANQGSEA in the germline V gene. Trimming removed 1 base at V and 2 bases at J, with 14 bases between. The CDR3 runs to 15 residues. The CDR3 DNA is TGCAGCGTTGAAGTCGTTGGACAGCAAAACTATGGCTACACCTTC. This encodes CSVEVVGQQNYGYTF.